These 13 T cell receptor beta chains were sequenced from one sample in a study of blood T cell repertoires in COVID-19. Assay: immunoSEQ multiplex PCR; the TCRdb copy retains only in-frame clones and omits some. The data contain some 89,000 clones, roughly nine tenths of them singletons. The sequencing input was peripheral blood. Receptors were obtained from a man aged 55 to 70 with acute or convalescent COVID-19.

The V and J genes are TRBV4-1 and TRBJ1-5; D perhaps matches TRBD1 (5 bases). The germline CDR1 and CDR2 sequences are MGHRA and YSYEKL. V was trimmed by 4 bases and J by 5 bases, leaving 24 bases between them. The CDR3 has 18 amino acids. The CDR3 nucleotides are TGCGCCAGCAGCCCTCCTCAGGGAACTCTTTCAGTCTATCAGCCCCAGCATTTT. Its translation is CASSPPQGTLSVYQPQHF.

The CDR3 DNA follows: TGTGCCAGCAGGGGGACATCAATCGGAGGTTCACCCCTCCACTTT. Protein product: CASRGTSIGGSPLHF. The chain carries TRBV25-1 and TRBJ1-6, with TRBD1 as a possible D gene (6 bases). This CDR3 spans 15 amino acids. V shed 6 bases and J shed 9 bases, with 18 bases lying between them. Germline CDR1 and CDR2: MGHDK and SYGVNS.

The rearrangement joins TRBV5-1 to TRBJ1-3; 9 bases agree with TRBD1. Germline V gives CDR1 SGHRS, CDR2 YFSETQ. Germline trimming cut 2 bases from V and 8 bases from J; bases unmatched to any gene: 8. This CDR3 has 15 amino acids. The CDR3 loop is CASSLGQGNLDTIYF. Here the CDR3 DNA reads TGCGCCAGCAGCTTAGGACAGGGGAATTTAGACACCATATATTTT.

The chain recombines TRBV10-3 with TRBJ2-3, with 8 nucleotides matching TRBD2. Germline-derived CDR1 and CDR2 are ENHRY and SYGVKD. There are 15 residues in the CDR3. The V segment lost 4 bases and the J segment 4 bases; nucleotides outside the gene matches: 7. In DNA, the CDR3 is TGTGCCATCAGTGTTGGAGCGGGGGTAGCAGATACGCAGTATTTT. It yields the protein CAISVGAGVADTQYF.

The V gene is TRBV6-2 or TRBV6-3, the J gene TRBJ1-1; D may be TRBD1 (5 bases). This CDR3 has 11 amino acids. V gave up 2 bases and J gave up 14 bases, with 12 bases separating them. CDR1 is MNHEY, CDR2 SVGEGT, per germline. The CDR3 spells CASSYGAGKFF. CDR3 sequence (DNA): TGTGCCAGCAGTTACGGGGCAGGGAAGTTCTTT.

V is TRBV6-5 and J is TRBJ2-5; 8 bases are shared with TRBD2. The CDR3 consists of 15 residues. The germline gives CDR1 MNHEY, CDR2 SVGAGI. The trim removed 6 bases at V and 1 base at J, leaving 7 bases unmatched. In DNA, the CDR3 is TGTGCCAGCAGGACAACTAGCGGAACCCAAGAGACCCAGTACTTC. Its protein is CASRTTSGTQETQYF.

This sequence joins TRBV5-1 and TRBJ1-2, with D uncertain. V lost 4 bases and J lost 0, with 13 bases in between. CDR1 and CDR2 (germline): SGHRS, YFSETQ. The CDR3 sequence is 15 residues long. As DNA, the CDR3 is TGCGCCAGCAGCGTCGGCGGCATCGCTAACTATGGCTACACCTTC. Translating it yields CASSVGGIANYGYTF.

With regard to this clone: One end of the junction is discordant with germline, which a read error may explain. The chain couples TRBV7-9 to TRBJ1-3, with TRBD1 as a possible D gene (6 bases). CDR1 is SEHNR, CDR2 FQNEAQ, per germline (reference sequence). The CDR3 sequence is 15 residues long. The DNA of the CDR3 is TGTGCCAGCAGGTTCTACTTAGGACAGAGGGACACCGTATATTTT. Its protein is CASRFYLGQRDTVYF. The full variable domain, with the rest looked up from reference TRBV7-9 and TRBJ1-3, is DTGVSQNPRHKITKRGQNVTFRCDPISEHNRLYWYRQTLGQGPEFLTYFQNEAQLEKSRLLSDRFSAERPKGSFSTLEIQRTEQGDSAMYLCASRFYLGQRDTVYFGEGSWLTVV.

In DNA, the CDR3 is TGTGCCAGCAGTGAACAGGGGGCTGGGCAGCCCCAGCATTTT. Translated, it gives CASSEQGAGQPQHF. The chain couples TRBV2 to TRBJ1-5, with 8 bases fitting TRBD1. The CDR3 sequence is 14 residues long. Germline V lookup: CDR1 SNHLY, CDR2 FYNNEI. J gave up 7 bases and V 2 bases, and 4 bases lay outside the gene matches.

V usage is TRBV6-5 and J usage is TRBJ1-2, with 11 bases aligning to TRBD1. Germline values: CDR1 MNHEY, CDR2 SVGAGI. This CDR3 region has 16 residues. V trimming: 2 bases; J trimming: 0 bases; junction bases outside the gene matches: 2. CDR3 protein: CASSYGTGGANYGYTF. CDR3 DNA sequence: TGTGCCAGCAGTTACGGGACAGGGGGAGCTAACTATGGCTACACCTTC.

The chain couples TRBV5-4 to TRBJ2-1, with 7 bases aligning to TRBD2. Germline V gives CDR1 SGHNT, CDR2 YYREEE (reference sequence). This CDR3 is 15 amino acids long. V lost 5 bases to trimming and J lost 8 bases; unmatched junction nucleotides: 13. CDR3 nucleotide sequence: TGTGCCAGCAGGATGGAGGGAGGGATTGGTGATGAGCAGTTCTTC. It translates to CASRMEGGIGDEQFF.

This clone was detected once. The V gene is TRBV19, the J gene TRBJ1-1, with D tentatively TRBD1 (6 bases). V was clipped by 6 bases and J by 1 base, with 15 bases between them. From germline, CDR1 is LNHDA and CDR2 SQIVND (reference sequence). The CDR3 loop spans 15 amino acids. The DNA of the CDR3 is TGTGCCAGTAGGCCGCTTGGGGGCGCGAACACTGAAGCTTTCTTT. Protein product: CASRPLGGANTEAFF. Full variable domain (outside the CDR3, taken from reference TRBV19 and TRBJ1-1): DGGITQSPKYLFRKEGQNVTLSCEQNLNHDAMYWYRQDPGQGLRLIYYSQIVNDFQKGDIAEGYSVSREKKESFPLTVTSAQKNPTAFYLCASRPLGGANTEAFFGQGTRLTVV.

CDR3 bases: TGTGCCAGCAGCCCTCGGGACAACACCCTCTCTGGAAACACCATATATTTT. Amino acid sequence: CASSPRDNTLSGNTIYF. The rearrangement uses TRBV3-1 (or the pseudogene TRBV3-2) and TRBJ1-3, with TRBD1 as a possible D gene (6 bases). Germline assignment: CDR1 LGHDT and CDR2 YNNKEL (reference sequence). This CDR3 spans 17 amino acids. The V end was cut by 4 bases, the J end by 0 bases, with 16 bases between.